The sequence of this T cell receptor (beta chain) was determined in a study of blood T cell repertoires in COVID-19. As for the study in general: Specimens from acute and convalescent COVID-19 originated in the United States, Italy and Spain.

The V gene end was trimmed by 5 bases and the J gene end by 4 bases; junction bases not matched to a gene: 12. The CDR3 runs to 16 residues. Germline assignment: CDR1 SNHLY and CDR2 FYNNEI. The authors' processing: For nucleated cells, counts were estimated from reference gene primer amplification. TCRdb's copy holds only in-frame clones and misses some; the assay was immunoSEQ multiplex PCR. The DNA gave D and trimming, while V, J and clone size come from that table. Among 35,000 to 55,000 clones listed, 89% were seen once. Sequenced material: peripheral blood. The receptor was isolated from a man between 65 and 80 years old with active COVID-19. The chain combines TRBV2 with TRBJ2-3; TRBD1 agrees at 7 bases. CDR3 loop: CASSRPGQLSSDTQYF. For the CDR3, the DNA is TGTGCCAGCAGTAGACCGGGACAGCTTTCGTCAGATACGCAGTATTTT.